This TCR beta chain appears in the sequencing data of a study of CD8 T cells in Susac syndrome. Study-wide results and caveats: A relatively small number of individuals underwent TCR sequencing and HLA analysis.

Germline CDR1 and CDR2: DFQATT and SNEGSKA (reference sequence). The ends were cut back, 0 bases at V and 5 bases at J, with 17 bases in the middle. This CDR3 has 15 amino acids. The authors carried out high-throughput sequencing of TCR beta. They applied it to CD8+ and CD4+ T cells obtained from blood. TEMRA cells were enriched by FACS, while CD8+ and CD4+ T cells were obtained through a negative isolation that was performed magnetically. This clonotype showed up just once. The antigen is not known. An input of about 0.45 to 1 ug of RNA was subjected to reverse transcription using random hexamers. By means of immunoSEQ multiplex PCR, TCR beta CDR3 spanning 54 Vbeta and 13 Jbeta underwent amplification. TCRdb reprocessed the immunoSEQ multiplex PCR reads with MiXCR, giving one entry per CDR3 protein. This sample has about 150,000 distinct CDR3 sequences, with approximately 94% found just once.

V gene TRBV20-1 combines with J gene TRBJ2-7; D is possibly TRBD1 or TRBD2 (5 bases each). Specimen: CD8+ T cells from PBMCs. The TCR was taken from a human donor with multiple sclerosis. In DNA, the CDR3 is TGCAGTGCTAGAGATTTGGGGACCGACCTCCACGAGCAGTACTTC. It encodes CSARDLGTDLHEQYF.